This TCR beta chain was recovered during a study of cytomegalovirus exposure and HLA in healthy donors. Turning to the study itself: Earlier findings included over 90 million unique TCR beta sequences obtained from 170 million or so T cells.

PCR amplification relied on 60 Vbeta primers (plus 13 Jbeta primers). Sequencing was performed with immunoSEQ multiplex PCR; in TCRdb, only in-frame clones are kept and a portion is missing. The sample's table shows more than 40,000 clones. The CDR3 loop spans 14 amino acids. J gave up 7 bases and V 7 bases, and 7 bases lay outside the gene matches. Germline-derived CDR1 and CDR2 are MNHNS and SASEGT. The sequenced sample was PBMCs. This chain uses TRBV6-1 with TRBJ2-1; 10 nucleotides match TRBD1. The source of this sequence is a female donor in good health and CMV-seronegative. CDR3 residues: CASKGTGDGNEQFF. The CDR3 DNA reads as TGTGCCAGCAAGGGGACAGGGGACGGTAATGAGCAGTTCTTC.